Listed below are T cell receptor beta chains from one sample, sequenced in a study of cytomegalovirus exposure and HLA in healthy donors. Data came from immunoSEQ multiplex PCR; TCRdb stores just in-frame clones and leaves some out. The sample yields 200,000 to 250,000 clones, 80% to 90% seen once. The sample taken for sequencing was PBMCs. The receptors shown here come from a woman between 18 and 29 years old in good health and CMV-seronegative. CDR3s include the opening cysteine and the closing phenylalanine or tryptophan. Fields, in order: CDR3 protein, CDR3 DNA, V gene, J gene, clone size, D gene. The D gene is left open where the match is weak. Size is stated for part of the rows, as once, few or many counts, or as a class when the clone is expanded.

CDR3aa: CSVPQQGGSAEKLFF
CDR3nt: TGCAGCGTTCCCCAACAGGGCGGTTCAGCTGAAAAACTGTTTTTT
v_gene: TRBV29-1
j_gene: TRBJ1-4
abundance: -
d_gene: -

CDR3aa: CASSLGGGSGSPLHF
CDR3nt: TGTGCCAGCAGCTTAGGGGGGGGATCAGGTTCACCCCTCCACTTT
v_gene: TRBV7-8
j_gene: TRBJ1-6
abundance: once
d_gene: -

CDR3aa: CATSRDRVGGEETQYF
CDR3nt: TGTGCCACCAGCAGAGATAGAGTCGGGGGGGAAGAGACCCAGTACTTC
v_gene: TRBV15
j_gene: TRBJ2-5
abundance: -
d_gene: TRBD2

CDR3aa: CASSPLPGQGDHEQFF
CDR3nt: TGTGCCAGCAGCCCTTTACCGGGACAGGGGGACCATGAGCAGTTCTTC
v_gene: TRBV14
j_gene: TRBJ2-1
abundance: few
d_gene: TRBD1

CDR3aa: CAWGAGASSYNEQFF
CDR3nt: TGTGCCTGGGGGGCGGGAGCAAGCTCCTACAATGAGCAGTTCTTC
v_gene: TRBV30
j_gene: TRBJ2-1
abundance: -
d_gene: TRBD2

CDR3aa: CAHHSYWVTVTEAFF
CDR3nt: TGCGCCCATCACAGCTATTGGGTAACGGTCACTGAAGCTTTCTTT
v_gene: TRBV10-1
j_gene: TRBJ1-1
abundance: -
d_gene: -

CDR3aa: CSVELLLEQYF
CDR3nt: TGCAGCGTTGAACTACTTCTCGAGCAGTACTTC
v_gene: TRBV29-1
j_gene: TRBJ2-7
abundance: once
d_gene: -

CDR3aa: CAISESNEAYEQYF
CDR3nt: TGTGCCATCAGTGAGTCGAATGAGGCCTACGAGCAGTACTTC
v_gene: TRBV10-3
j_gene: TRBJ2-7
abundance: -
d_gene: -

CDR3aa: CASSQGGGTDTQYF
CDR3nt: TGCGCCAGCAGCCAAGGCGGGGGCACAGATACGCAGTATTTT
v_gene: TRBV4-1
j_gene: TRBJ2-3
abundance: -
d_gene: -

CDR3aa: CASSLGVYGTSVETQYF
CDR3nt: TGTGCCAGCAGCTTGGGAGTTTATGGGACTAGCGTAGAGACCCAGTACTTC
v_gene: TRBV5-4
j_gene: TRBJ2-5
abundance: -
d_gene: TRBD2

CDR3aa: CASSLLSRPETGELFF
CDR3nt: TGTGCCAGCAGCCTATTGAGCAGGCCTGAAACCGGGGAGCTGTTTTTT
v_gene: TRBV5-5
j_gene: TRBJ2-2
abundance: -
d_gene: -

CDR3aa: CAARDRGRLNTGELFF
CDR3nt: TGTGCCGCGCGGGACAGGGGGCGGTTAAACACCGGTGAGCTGTTTTTT
v_gene: TRBV2
j_gene: TRBJ2-2
abundance: -
d_gene: TRBD1

CDR3aa: CASSSQGYSNQPQHF
CDR3nt: TGTGCCAGCAGCTCGCAGGGTTATAGCAATCAGCCCCAGCATTTT
v_gene: TRBV7-2
j_gene: TRBJ1-5
abundance: -
d_gene: -

CDR3aa: CASSPLTSGRASDEQFF
CDR3nt: TGCGCCAGCAGCCCTCTGACTAGCGGGAGGGCCTCCGATGAGCAGTTCTTC
v_gene: TRBV5-1
j_gene: TRBJ2-1
abundance: once
d_gene: TRBD2

CDR3aa: CASSHRDTGELFF
CDR3nt: TGTGCCAGCAGTCACAGGGACACCGGGGAGCTGTTTTTT
v_gene: TRBV6-5
j_gene: TRBJ2-2
abundance: -
d_gene: -

CDR3aa: CSVEAGTRYGYTF
CDR3nt: TGCAGCGTTGAAGCCGGGACAAGGTATGGCTACACCTTC
v_gene: TRBV29-1
j_gene: TRBJ1-2
abundance: -
d_gene: -

CDR3aa: CASSLMYRRGQETQYF
CDR3nt: TGCGCCAGCAGCCTTATGTATCGGCGGGGACAAGAGACCCAGTACTTC
v_gene: TRBV4-1
j_gene: TRBJ2-5
abundance: -
d_gene: -

CDR3aa: CASSPNTNTGLFF
CDR3nt: TGTGCCAGCAGCCCGAATACGAACACGGGACTGTTTTTT
v_gene: TRBV7-6
j_gene: TRBJ1-4
abundance: -
d_gene: -

CDR3aa: CASSRQGLSVDTQYF
CDR3nt: TGTGCCAGCTCACGACAGGGACTTAGCGTAGATACGCAGTATTTT
v_gene: TRBV18
j_gene: TRBJ2-3
abundance: -
d_gene: -

CDR3aa: CASSYRGPNTGELFF
CDR3nt: TGTGCCAGCAGCTACAGGGGACCAAACACCGGGGAGCTGTTTTTT
v_gene: TRBV5-8
j_gene: TRBJ2-2
abundance: -
d_gene: TRBD1

CDR3aa: CASSRPPGKGEQYF
CDR3nt: TGCGCCAGCAGCCGGCCCCCAGGGAAAGGCGAGCAGTACTTC
v_gene: TRBV4-3
j_gene: TRBJ2-7
abundance: -
d_gene: -

CDR3aa: CASSLSVAVNYGYTF
CDR3nt: TGTGCCAGCAGCTTGAGTGTTGCGGTCAACTATGGCTACACCTTC
v_gene: TRBV5-5
j_gene: TRBJ1-2
abundance: -
d_gene: -

CDR3aa: CASSQGHGKNTEAFF
CDR3nt: TGCGCCAGCAGCCAAGGCCACGGTAAGAACACTGAAGCTTTCTTT
v_gene: TRBV4-1
j_gene: TRBJ1-1
abundance: -
d_gene: -

CDR3aa: CASHQSGTGTEETQYF
CDR3nt: TGTGCCAGCCACCAATCCGGGACAGGGACCGAAGAGACCCAGTACTTC
v_gene: TRBV2
j_gene: TRBJ2-5
abundance: -
d_gene: TRBD1

CDR3aa: CSVVPIGAADTEAFF
CDR3nt: TGCAGCGTTGTCCCTATAGGGGCGGCAGACACTGAAGCTTTCTTT
v_gene: TRBV29-1
j_gene: TRBJ1-1
abundance: -
d_gene: -

CDR3aa: CASTEQGTGNSPLHF
CDR3nt: TGCGCCAGCACTGAACAGGGTACGGGCAATTCACCCCTCCACTTT
v_gene: TRBV5-1
j_gene: TRBJ1-6
abundance: -
d_gene: -

CDR3aa: CASSPASSYEQYF
CDR3nt: TGTGCCAGCTCACCGGCCAGCTCCTACGAGCAGTACTTC
v_gene: TRBV18
j_gene: TRBJ2-7
abundance: -
d_gene: -

CDR3aa: CASSSDPRQGQEKLFF
CDR3nt: TGCGCCAGCAGCTCGGATCCGAGACAGGGCCAAGAAAAACTGTTTTTT
v_gene: TRBV5-1
j_gene: TRBJ1-4
abundance: -
d_gene: TRBD1

CDR3aa: CASSFGLLTGPSGNTIYF
CDR3nt: TGTGCCAGCAGCTTTGGCCTATTGACAGGGCCCTCTGGAAACACCATATATTTT
v_gene: TRBV11-3
j_gene: TRBJ1-3
abundance: -
d_gene: TRBD1

CDR3aa: CASSHGTPLSYEQYF
CDR3nt: TGTGCCAGCAGCCATGGGACACCCCTCTCCTACGAGCAGTACTTC
v_gene: TRBV5-6
j_gene: TRBJ2-7
abundance: once
d_gene: -

CDR3aa: CASSRLPGQGRNTEAFF
CDR3nt: TGTGCCAGCAGCCGCCTGCCGGGACAGGGGAGGAACACTGAAGCTTTCTTT
v_gene: TRBV7-9
j_gene: TRBJ1-1
abundance: -
d_gene: TRBD1